Shown below are 26 T cell receptor beta chains from a single sample sequenced in a study of cytomegalovirus exposure and HLA in healthy donors. In the PCR, 60 Vbeta and 13 Jbeta primers were used. The data were produced by immunoSEQ multiplex PCR, yet TCRdb's version contains in-frame clones alone and is incomplete. The sample comprises approximately 150,000 clones, about 64% of which are singletons, and approximately 4.3% rests with the top ten. Sequencing input: PBMCs. All receptors come from a man in his sixties in good health and CMV-seronegative.

The chain couples TRBV2 to TRBJ2-2; a possible D gene is TRBD2 (6 bases). CDR1 is SNHLY and CDR2 is FYNNEI in the germline V gene. With 5 bases removed from V and 2 bases from J, the gap between germline ends came to 18 bases. The CDR3 length is 17 residues. The CDR3 here is CASSPFGLAFNTGELFF. The CDR3 bases are TGTGCCAGCAGTCCCTTCGGGCTAGCGTTTAACACCGGGGAGCTGTTTTTT.

This clone has just a few counts. The V and J genes are TRBV19 and TRBJ2-2; 9 bases agree with TRBD1. This CDR3 has 17 amino acids. Germline V CDR1 and CDR2: LNHDA, SQIVND (reference sequence). J lost 5 bases, V lost 3 bases, and 10 bases had no gene match. The CDR3 coding sequence is TGTGCCAGTAGTATCCCTCACAGGGGGCAGGGGACCGGGGAGCTGTTTTTT. As protein: CASSIPHRGQGTGELFF.

The V call is TRBV5-4, the J call TRBJ1-1, with D perhaps matching TRBD1 (5 bases). Germline CDR1 SGHNT, CDR2 YYREEE (reference sequence). Trimming pared 4 bases from V and 5 bases from J, leaving 15 bases between. This CDR3 spans 14 amino acids. The CDR3 region has the DNA TGTGCCAGCAGCGCTATAACAGGTATTACTGAAGCTTTCTTT. Translated: CASSAITGITEAFF.

The chain has TRBV5-1 and TRBJ1-3, with D possibly matching TRBD1 (6 bases). This CDR3 is 15 amino acids long. V lost 4 bases and J lost 1, with 12 bases in between. Germline values: CDR1 SGHRS, CDR2 YFSETQ. The CDR3 DNA reads as TGCGCCAGCAGCCCTAGCACAGGGTCTGGAAACACCATATATTTT. This codes for CASSPSTGSGNTIYF.

V and J are TRBV25-1 and TRBJ2-7; 10 nucleotides agree with TRBD2. Germline lookup yields CDR1 MGHDK and CDR2 SYGVNS. This CDR3 spans 15 amino acids. J gave up 3 bases and V 6 bases, and 8 bases lay outside the gene matches. In DNA form, the CDR3 reads TGTGCCAGCAGGAGGGGGCTAGCGGGAGTCTACGAGCAGTACTTC. It translates to CASRRGLAGVYEQYF.

Of note for this clone: One junction end disagrees with the germline gene, perhaps due to a read error. The chain is built from TRBV7-2 and TRBJ2-7, with D possibly matching TRBD1 (6 bases). Germline loops: CDR1 SGHTA, CDR2 FQGNSA. This CDR3 is built from 11 residues. CDR3 in amino acids: CAGSLQGEQYF. In DNA form, the CDR3 reads TGTGCCGGCAGCCTACAGGGCGAGCAGTACTTC.

V and J are TRBV19 and TRBJ1-1; 8 nucleotides match TRBD1. This CDR3 comprises 14 residues. Per germline, CDR1 LNHDA and CDR2 SQIVND (reference sequence). J lost 5 bases, V lost 6 bases, and 8 bases had no gene match. The chain's CDR3 is CASSRGQGRTEAFF. CDR3 nucleotide sequence: TGTGCCAGTAGCAGAGGACAGGGAAGAACTGAAGCTTTCTTT.

In its sample, this clone was seen a few times. The chain couples TRBV7-9 to TRBJ2-7; TRBD2 matches at 7 bases. V lost 4 bases, J lost 3 bases, and 9 bases stayed unmatched. The CDR3 length is 15 residues. The germline gives CDR1 SEHNR, CDR2 FQNEAQ (reference sequence). The DNA for the CDR3 is TGTGCCAGCAGCTCACCGGGGCGGGAGTACTACGAGCAGTACTTC. As protein: CASSSPGREYYEQYF.

The J gene is TRBJ2-3, the V gene TRBV5-1; possibly TRBD2 for D (6 bases). Germline CDR1 reads SGHRS; CDR2 reads YFSETQ. The CDR3 runs 16 residues. Trimming cost V 2 bases and J 5 bases, with 18 bases left between them. CDR3 coding DNA: TGCGCCAGCAGCTTACAAGGTCGGTGGAGGGAAGATACGCAGTATTTT. Protein product: CASSLQGRWREDTQYF.

This chain connects TRBV4-2 to TRBJ2-6; 16 bases are a match to TRBD2. Germline-derived CDR1 and CDR2 are LGHNA and YNFKEQ. The CDR3 sequence is 18 residues long. J gave up 2 bases and V 3 bases, and 1 base lay outside the gene matches. CDR3 sequence: CASSHGTSGRAGANVLTF. In nucleotides, the CDR3 is TGTGCCAGCAGCCACGGGACTAGCGGGAGGGCTGGGGCCAACGTCCTGACTTTC.

V usage is TRBV27 and J usage is TRBJ1-2, with 10 bases that match TRBD1. The germline V gene has CDR1 MNHEY and CDR2 SMNVEV (reference sequence). With V trimmed by 3 bases and J by 7 bases, 5 bases remained unmatched. The CDR3 spans 14 residues. CDR3 protein: CASSLDRGKGGYTF. CDR3 DNA sequence: TGTGCCAGCAGTTTGGACAGGGGGAAGGGTGGCTACACCTTC.

The table lists this clone with a few counts. The chain carries TRBV27 and TRBJ2-7, with 9 bases aligning to TRBD2. This CDR3 has 15 amino acids. Germline V gene sequence: CDR1 MNHEY, CDR2 SMNVEV (reference sequence). The trim removed 6 bases at V and 5 bases at J, leaving 11 bases unmatched. CDR3 nucleotide sequence: TGTGCCAGCAGCCCGGGACTAGCCCCGCGGAACGAGCAGTACTTC. Its translation: CASSPGLAPRNEQYF.

J is TRBJ1-6 and V is TRBV30; 10 bases fit TRBD1. Germline CDR1 reads GTSNPN; CDR2 reads SVGIG (reference sequence). The CDR3 contains 16 residues. With V trimmed by 8 bases and J by 4 bases, 11 bases remained unmatched. CDR3 sequence (DNA): TGTGCCCGGCTCGGACAGGGGGTTCCGTATAATTCACCCCTCCACTTT. Its protein product is CARLGQGVPYNSPLHF. Filled out from reference TRBV30 and TRBJ1-6, the complete variable domain reads SQTIHQWPATLVQPVGSPLSLECTVEGTSNPNLYWYRQAAGRGLQLLFYSVGIGQISSEVPQNLSASRPQDRQFILSSKKLLLSDSGFYLCARLGQGVPYNSPLHFGNGTRLTVT.

The rearrangement uses TRBV2 and TRBJ1-4; the D is unclear. This CDR3 spans 14 amino acids. CDR1 is SNHLY and CDR2 is FYNNEI in the germline V gene. V was clipped by 7 bases and J by 0 bases, with 9 bases between them. The CDR3 bases are TGTGCCAGCAAAGAGACTGCAACTAATGAAAAACTGTTTTTT. This gives the protein CASKETATNEKLFF.

The gene calls are TRBV5-1 and TRBJ1-1; maybe TRBD1 (5 bases). The length of the CDR3 is 13 residues. The germline V and J ends were trimmed by 2 bases and 11 bases, with 16 bases remaining between them. The germline V gene encodes CDR1 SGHRS and CDR2 YFSETQ. The CDR3 DNA follows: TGCGCCAGCAGCTTAGCCACGGACACCCGCGCTTTCTTT. Translation: CASSLATDTRAFF.

The chain links TRBV5-1 to TRBJ2-7, with 9 bases that match TRBD2. Germline CDR1 and CDR2: SGHRS and YFSETQ. V lost 0 bases, J lost 2 bases, and 6 bases stayed unmatched. The CDR3 contains 16 residues. CDR3 nucleotides: TGCGCCAGCAGCTTGGCCCCTAGCGGGGCGGCCTACGAGCAGTACTTC. Its protein product is CASSLAPSGAAYEQYF.

The rearrangement joins TRBV7-3 to TRBJ2-1, with 7 bases identical to TRBD2. Germline CDR1 reads SGHTA; CDR2 reads FQGTGA. This CDR3 region has 14 residues. V lost 2 bases to trimming and J lost 7 bases; unmatched junction nucleotides: 5. The CDR3 spells CASSLASGVNEQFF. The CDR3, as DNA: TGTGCCAGCAGCTTAGCAAGCGGGGTTAATGAGCAGTTCTTC.

V gene TRBV27 combines with J gene TRBJ1-4; D might be TRBD1 (5 bases). CDR3 length: 19 residues. Trimming shortened V by 5 bases and J by 0 bases, and 22 bases separated the two germline ends. The germline V gene encodes CDR1 MNHEY and CDR2 SMNVEV (reference sequence). CDR3 DNA sequence: TGTGCCAGCAGTCCCCAGGGTGCTACAGTCCTAACAACTAATGAAAAACTGTTTTTT. Translated: CASSPQGATVLTTNEKLFF.

This chain connects TRBV6-6 to TRBJ1-1; the D is unclear. V lost 2 bases and J 6 bases, leaving 10 bases between the germline ends. This CDR3 is built from 13 residues. Germline CDR1 reads MNHNY; CDR2 reads SVGAGI (reference sequence). DNA for the CDR3: TGTGCCAGCAGTTACGAACAGATATCTGAAGCTTTCTTT. Translating it yields CASSYEQISEAFF.

The chain has TRBV27 and TRBJ2-1, with TRBD2 matching over 11 bases. V gave up 2 bases and J gave up 14 bases; unmatched junction bases: 8. This CDR3 has 14 amino acids. Germline CDR1 MNHEY, CDR2 SMNVEV (reference sequence). CDR3 amino acids: CASSLGTSGTKKFF. The CDR3 DNA follows: TGTGCCAGCAGTTTAGGGACTAGCGGAACCAAGAAGTTCTTC.

The rearrangement uses TRBV15 and TRBJ2-5; perhaps TRBD2 as D (6 bases). CDR1 is LNHNV and CDR2 is YYDKDF in the germline V gene (reference sequence). Trimming took off 2 bases at V and 11 bases at J, with 12 bases between the two ends. The CDR3 loop spans 12 amino acids. The CDR3 is CATSRTWREQYF. CDR3 in DNA: TGTGCCACCAGCAGAACCTGGAGGGAGCAGTACTTC.

V usage is TRBV27 and J usage is TRBJ1-5, with no clear D. CDR1 and CDR2 from the germline V gene are MNHEY and SMNVEV (reference sequence). The ends were cut back, 7 bases at V and 0 bases at J, with 13 bases in the middle. The CDR3 consists of 15 residues. CDR3 sequence: CASKGDGYSNQPQHF. CDR3 bases: TGTGCCAGCAAGGGAGACGGATATAGCAATCAGCCCCAGCATTTT.

This clone has only a few counts. The J gene is TRBJ1-1, the V gene TRBV18; a possible D gene is TRBD1 (5 bases). In germline, CDR1 is KGHSH, CDR2 LQKENI. The ends were cut back, 6 bases at V and 5 bases at J, with 16 bases in the middle. CDR3 length: 14 amino acids. The chain's CDR3 is CASSPDRNFTEAFF. CDR3 bases: TGTGCCAGCTCCCCTGACAGAAATTTTACTGAAGCTTTCTTT.

The V gene is TRBV28, the J gene TRBJ1-4, with 10 bases lining up with TRBD1. The CDR3 is 15 residues long. Germline assignment: CDR1 MDHEN and CDR2 SYDVKM. Trimming removed 6 bases from V and 8 bases from J; junction bases left unmatched: 9. The CDR3 reads CASRADGQGVEKLFF. The CDR3 DNA reads as TGTGCCAGCAGAGCCGATGGACAGGGGGTGGAAAAACTGTTTTTT. Together with reference TRBV28 and TRBJ1-4, the CDR3 gives the full variable domain: DVKVTQSSRYLVKRTGEKVFLECVQDMDHENMFWYRQDPGLGLRLIYFSYDVKMKEKGDIPEGYSVSREKKERFSLILESASTNQTSMYLCASRADGQGVEKLFFGSGTQLSVL.

This clone showed up just a few times. The chain has TRBV9 and TRBJ2-7, with TRBD1 identical over 10 bases. CDR3 length equals 15 residues. The germline V gene has CDR1 SGDLS and CDR2 YYNGEE. V was clipped by 4 bases and J by 1 base; unmatched bases: 5. The CDR3 is CASSPRQGASYEQYF. The CDR3 DNA reads TGTGCCAGCAGCCCCCGACAGGGGGCGTCCTACGAGCAGTACTTC. Combining the CDR3 with reference TRBV9 and TRBJ2-7 gives the whole variable domain DSGVTQTPKHLITATGQRVTLRCSPRSGDLSVYWYQQSLDQGLQFLIQYYNGEERAKGNILERFSAQQFPDLHSELNLSSLELGDSALYFCASSPRQGASYEQYFGPGTRLTVT.

The V and J genes are TRBV11-2 and TRBJ2-3; D is uncertain. CDR3 size: 15 residues. The V end lost 2 bases, the J end lost 3 bases, and 12 bases lay between the germline ends. Germline V gene data show CDR1 as SGHAT and CDR2 as FQNNGV. The chain's CDR3 is CASSLITVETDTQYF. The CDR3 coding sequence is TGTGCCAGCAGCTTAATTACGGTAGAAACAGATACGCAGTATTTT.